This passage covers 16 T cell receptor beta chains from one sample sequenced in a study of CD8+CD57+ T cells in acquired aplastic anemia. Genomic DNA provided the template from which TCR beta VDJ and CDR3 profiles were obtained. MiXCR, run by TCRdb on the reads, gives a single entry per CDR3 protein. The table has about 220,000 distinct CDR3 sequences, around half seen once; the top ten hold approximately 7.8%. Before being chosen for sequencing, patients had shown CD8+CD57+ cell expansion by flow cytometry. Sequencing was performed on sorted CD4+, CD8+, or CD8+CD57+ T cells (not recorded which) from PBMCs. Receptors were obtained from a human donor with aplastic anemia.

The chain carries TRBV12-3 or TRBV12-4 and TRBJ2-7; the match to TRBD1 covers 8 bases. Trimming cost V 3 bases and J 5 bases; bases outside gene matches: 6. The CDR3 runs to 14 residues. Written as DNA, the CDR3 is TGTGCCAGCAGTTTCTCAGGGGGCCAGAACGAGCAGTACTTC. Translated, it gives CASSFSGGQNEQYF.

This clonotype has only a few counts. The V gene is TRBV20-1, the J gene TRBJ1-2; 10 bases map to TRBD1. CDR3 length equals 13 residues. The germline V gene has CDR1 DFQATT and CDR2 SNEGSKA (reference sequence). V lost 8 bases to trimming and J lost 7 bases; unmatched junction nucleotides: 10. The DNA of the CDR3 is TGCAGTACAAGGGACAGGGGAATGGGTGGCTACACCTTC. Translation gives CSTRDRGMGGYTF.

Details on this clonotype: The CDR3 does not close with the conserved phenylalanine or tryptophan, likely indicating a read error. The limits of the CDR3 on the DNA are not certain, so only TCRdb's listed CDR3 is given. The chain is built from TRBV2 and TRBJ2-6; the table's D call of TRBD2 was not tested on the DNA. The germline gives CDR1 SNHLY, CDR2 FYNNEI. Inclusive of both ends, the CDR3 amounts to 9 amino acids. The CDR3 reads CASSQDMAS.

The chain links TRBV19 to TRBJ2-3, with D unresolved. Germline CDR1 LNHDA, CDR2 SQIVND (reference sequence). V was pared by 7 bases and J by 2 bases, with 16 bases between. This CDR3 spans 15 amino acids. CDR3 DNA: TGTGCCAGTACCATAAACCCATATACCACAGATACGCAGTATTTT. Its protein is CASTINPYTTDTQYF.

The V gene is TRBV29-1, the J gene TRBJ1-1; D possibly corresponds to TRBD1 (6 bases). The germline V and J ends were trimmed by 4 bases and 2 bases, with 23 bases remaining between them. This CDR3 has 17 amino acids. Germline CDR1 reads SQVTM; CDR2 reads ANQGSEA. CDR3 in DNA: TGCAGCGTTGCTTGGGGGGTGGTACAGGGCTCTAACACTGAAGCTTTCTTT. Encoded protein: CSVAWGVVQGSNTEAFF.

The chain links TRBV6-2 or TRBV6-3 to TRBJ2-7; D is unresolved. Trimming took 2 bases from V and 4 from J, leaving 18 bases between them. This CDR3 has 16 amino acids. Germline CDR1 reads MNHEY; CDR2 reads SVGEGT. The CDR3 protein is CASSYRPKSLWYEQYF. Written as DNA, the CDR3 is TGTGCCAGCAGTTACCGCCCGAAGTCGCTCTGGTACGAGCAGTACTTC.

There are a few counts of this clonotype. The chain is built from TRBV13 and TRBJ2-4; D ambiguous. V was clipped by 5 bases and J by 5 bases, with 10 bases between them. Germline loops: CDR1 PRHDT, CDR2 FYEKMQ (reference sequence). The CDR3 is made up of 13 amino acids. The CDR3 loop reads CASSPHRENIQYF. CDR3 bases: TGTGCCAGCAGCCCCCATCGGGAAAACATTCAGTACTTC.

J is TRBJ2-7 and V is TRBV5-1; maybe TRBD2 (7 bases). The V end lost 3 bases, the J end lost 7 bases, and 20 bases lay between the germline ends. The CDR3 length is 15 residues. Germline lookup yields CDR1 SGHRS and CDR2 YFSETQ. The CDR3 bases are TGCGCCAGCAGCTCCCTAAGAGGGGGGGCAGAAGAGCAGTACTTC. Amino acids: CASSSLRGGAEEQYF.

V and J are TRBV10-3 and TRBJ2-7, with D unresolved. This CDR3 spans 16 amino acids. From germline, CDR1 is ENHRY and CDR2 SYGVKD. V gave up 5 bases and J gave up 5 bases, with 22 bases separating them. The DNA for the CDR3 is TGTGCCATCAGTTCAAGGTTGTCCAATCGGGTTAACGAGCAGTACTTC. The encoded protein is CAISSRLSNRVNEQYF.

With respect to this clonotype: Germline is not matched at one junction end, which may reflect a read error. The genes are TRBV7-7 and TRBJ2-5; 9 bases are a match to TRBD1. This CDR3 spans 15 amino acids. CDR1 is SSHAT and CDR2 is FNYEAQ in the germline V gene (reference sequence). CDR3 region: CASSLGSGTGETQYF. Here the CDR3 DNA reads TGTGCTAGCAGCTTAGGTTCGGGGACAGGGGAGACCCAGTACTTC.

The rearrangement links TRBV6-1 to TRBJ2-3; 9 bases align to TRBD1. V lost 7 bases and J lost 2; bases outside the gene matches: 16. Germline CDR1 is MNHNS and CDR2 is SASEGT. This CDR3 region has 18 residues. The CDR3 reads CASTPTVGTGINTDTQYF. CDR3 nucleotides: TGTGCCAGCACTCCCACCGTTGGGACAGGGATAAACACAGATACGCAGTATTTT.

The chain couples TRBV14 to TRBJ2-5, with D perhaps matching TRBD2 (6 bases). Germline V lookup: CDR1 SGHDN, CDR2 FVKESK. V lost 1 base, J lost 5 bases, and 14 bases lay in between. CDR3 length: 15 amino acids. The CDR3 region is CASSQGLESPETQYF. CDR3 in DNA: TGTGCCAGCAGCCAAGGACTAGAGAGTCCCGAGACCCAGTACTTC.

The chain is built from TRBV20-1 and TRBJ1-1, with D perhaps TRBD1 (5 bases). The germline V and J ends were trimmed by 6 bases and 3 bases, with 17 bases remaining between them. CDR3 length: 14 residues. Germline V gene lookup returns CDR1 DFQATT and CDR2 SNEGSKA (reference sequence). CDR3 amino acids: CSAQKPQVDTEAFF. In DNA, the CDR3 is TGCAGTGCGCAGAAACCACAGGTGGACACTGAAGCTTTCTTT.

This clonotype was recorded many times. V usage is TRBV9 and J usage is TRBJ2-1; 10 nucleotides agree with TRBD2. The germline CDR1 and CDR2 sequences are SGDLS and YYNGEE. The J segment lost 8 bases and the V segment lost 2 bases, leaving 10 bases of the junction unmatched. This CDR3 comprises 16 residues. This CDR3 reads CASSVSLAGSFDEQFF. The DNA for the CDR3 is TGTGCCAGCAGCGTTTCACTAGCGGGGAGTTTTGATGAGCAGTTCTTC.

In nucleotides, the CDR3 is TGTGCCAGCAGCGCCGGGGGGGACAGGGTTAACTATGGCTACACCTTC. Its protein product is CASSAGGDRVNYGYTF. This chain links TRBV9 with TRBJ1-2; TRBD1 matches 9 bases. This CDR3 contains 16 residues. Germline V gene sequence: CDR1 SGDLS, CDR2 YYNGEE. V shed 3 bases and J 1 base; nucleotides not matched to a gene: 7.

The genes are TRBV10-1 and TRBJ2-1, with D tentatively TRBD1 (6 bases). Germline CDR1 WNHNN, CDR2 SYGVQD (reference sequence). CDR3 length: 13 amino acids. Between the trimmed V and J ends, which lost 6 bases and 3 bases, there was a span of 9 bases. The CDR3 reads CASSRDNYNEQFF. CDR3 coding DNA: TGCGCCAGCAGCCGGGACAACTACAATGAGCAGTTCTTC.